The entry below describes one T cell receptor (beta chain). Antigen: not known. This record comes from a study of vaccination and CD4 T cells after COVID-19. Sequencing of the DNA from cultured CD4+ T cells was carried out with the Oncomine TCR Beta short-read assay. TCRdb reprocessed the PCR reads via MiXCR and lists one record per CDR3 protein. Seen here are around 19,000 distinct CDR3 sequences, 38% observed once, and the top ten hold about 18%. The CDR3 runs 15 residues. CDR1 is MNHNS and CDR2 is SASEGT in the germline V gene. With 1 base clipped from V and 10 bases from J, the junction kept 9 bases outside the gene matches. Treatment of the sample: 10-day PBMC culture with coronavirus spike peptide pools or control peptides (ViraFEST assay).

This rearrangement joins TRBV6-1 to TRBJ2-1, with 8 bases matching TRBD2. The source was CD4+ T cells from blood, cultured in vitro, collected before SARS-CoV-2 vaccination. The TCR comes from a human donor who received a COVID-19 vaccine. The CDR3 sequence is CASSEGLAGGEEQFF. For the CDR3, the DNA is TGTGCCAGCAGTGAAGGGCTAGCGGGCGGCGAGGAGCAGTTCTTC.